The T cell receptor (beta chain) under discussion was sequenced for a study of OX40 agonist ivuxolimab in advanced cancers. Looking at the study overall: Eligibility admitted prior anti-PD-1, anti-PD-L1 or anti-CTLA-4 therapy; about 40% had some.

Repertoires were generated with immunoSEQ multiplex PCR, while TCRdb's copy carries only in-frame clones and drops some. The sample holds 78,000 or so clones; 88% are singletons and the top ten take roughly 0.72%. Study-wide results and caveats: It was not determined which antigens were specifically recognized by the peripheral T cells that had undergone clonal expansion. Among some nonresponders, normalized T-cell clonal expansion was also low.

Comment on this clone: Its antigen is as yet unknown.

The timepoints at which blood was sampled were baseline, cycle 4 day 1, and cycle 7 day 1. This CDR3 spans 13 amino acids. CDR1 SGHDT and CDR2 YYEEEE come from the germline V gene. The V gene end was trimmed by 5 bases and the J gene end by 5 bases; junction bases not matched to a gene: 5. The source material was CD4+ or CD8+ T cells sorted from blood, sampled in a trial of the OX40 agonist ivuxolimab. The V call is TRBV5-6, the J call TRBJ2-3, with 7 bases lining up with TRBD2. The receptor was derived from an adult with an advanced solid tumor such as melanoma, head and neck, liver or kidney cancer. The CDR3 region has the DNA TGTGCCAGCAGTTACTCGGGGGGAGATACGCAGTATTTT. Protein sequence: CASSYSGGDTQYF. The variable domain in full, completed from reference TRBV5-6 and TRBJ2-3, reads DAGVTQSPTHLIKTRGQQVTLRCSPKSGHDTVSWYQQALGQGPQFIFQYYEEEERQRGNFPDRFSGHQFPNYSSELNVNALLLGDSALYLCASSYSGGDTQYFGPGTRLTVL.